These 5 T cell receptor beta chains were sequenced from one sample in a study of blood T cell repertoires in COVID-19. Only in-frame clones appear in the TCRdb table, and some are missing; sequencing was by immunoSEQ multiplex PCR. The sample lists about 200,000 clones; less than 90% were seen once. The sample was PBMCs or T cells enriched from blood (not recorded which). Every receptor here comes from a woman aged 25 to 39 who had been exposed to COVID-19.

This chain joins TRBV9 and TRBJ1-1; D might be TRBD1 (6 bases). The germline V gene encodes CDR1 SGDLS and CDR2 YYNGEE. Trimming stripped 4 bases from V and 1 base from J, with 23 bases between. The CDR3 sequence is 18 residues long. Written as DNA, the CDR3 is TGTGCCAGCAGCCCCCACCCCGGGGCGACAGGAGGGAACACTGAAGCTTTCTTT. Protein sequence: CASSPHPGATGGNTEAFF.

The genes are TRBV14 and TRBJ1-3; 9 nucleotides agree with TRBD1. V lost 0 bases and J lost 5; bases outside the gene matches: 5. The CDR3 is 16 amino acids. CDR1 and CDR2 (germline): SGHDN, FVKESK. DNA of the CDR3: TGTGCCAGCAGCCAAGACTCAGGACAGGGGAGAAACACCATATATTTT. Its protein is CASSQDSGQGRNTIYF.

In this sample, this clone turned up a few times. This chain uses TRBV5-8 with TRBJ1-2, with TRBD1 matching over 7 bases. Germline CDR1 SGHTS, CDR2 YDEGEE. This CDR3 is built from 15 residues. The V segment lost 4 bases and the J segment 1 base; nucleotides outside the gene matches: 7. The CDR3: CASSPGQADNYGYTF. In nucleotides, the CDR3 is TGTGCCAGCAGCCCCGGACAGGCGGATAACTATGGCTACACCTTC. The whole variable domain, remainder taken from reference TRBV5-8 and TRBJ1-2, is EAGVTQSPTHLIKTRGQQATLRCSPISGHTSVYWYQQALGLGLQFLLWYDEGEERNRGNFPPRFSGRQFPNYSSELNVNALELEDSALYLCASSPGQADNYGYTFGSGTRLTVV.

The chain recombines TRBV2 with TRBJ2-3, with 9 bases that match TRBD2. The germline V gene encodes CDR1 SNHLY and CDR2 FYNNEI. V shed 11 bases and J 4 bases; nucleotides not matched to a gene: 13. CDR3 length: 15 amino acids. CDR3 sequence reads: CARSGAGGPSDTQYF. CDR3 in DNA: TGTGCCCGCTCGGGGGCGGGGGGGCCCTCAGATACGCAGTATTTT.

The genes are TRBV19 and TRBJ2-5, with TRBD1 as a possible D gene (5 bases). Germline CDR1 LNHDA, CDR2 SQIVND (reference sequence). Trimming took off 3 bases at V and 2 bases at J, with 13 bases between the two ends. The CDR3 has 15 residues. The CDR3 sequence: CASSMIIQGQETQYF. The CDR3 bases are TGTGCCAGTAGTATGATTATCCAGGGACAAGAGACCCAGTACTTC.